The present T cell receptor (beta chain) was sequenced within a study of T-cell reconstitution after alpha-beta-depleted transplantation in children. Germline lookup yields CDR1 DFQATT and CDR2 SNEGSKA (reference sequence). Trimming removed 3 bases at V and 3 bases at J, with 23 bases between. CDR3 size: 17 residues. Library preparation (for TCRbeta) was performed with unique molecular identifiers. TCRdb passed the PCR reads through MiXCR, listing each CDR3 protein once. The sample consists of about 500,000 distinct CDR3 sequences, 32% of them appearing once. Material: PBMCs from the stem cell graft donor, obtained from the stem cell graft. The V gene is TRBV20-1, the J gene TRBJ1-1, with D perhaps TRBD1 (6 bases). This clonotype was obtained from a human donor who donated a stem cell graft to a child with aplastic anemia. The CDR3 is CSARVPGAMRGDTEAFF. The DNA of the CDR3 is TGCAGTGCTAGGGTGCCGGGGGCGATGAGGGGGGACACTGAAGCTTTCTTT.